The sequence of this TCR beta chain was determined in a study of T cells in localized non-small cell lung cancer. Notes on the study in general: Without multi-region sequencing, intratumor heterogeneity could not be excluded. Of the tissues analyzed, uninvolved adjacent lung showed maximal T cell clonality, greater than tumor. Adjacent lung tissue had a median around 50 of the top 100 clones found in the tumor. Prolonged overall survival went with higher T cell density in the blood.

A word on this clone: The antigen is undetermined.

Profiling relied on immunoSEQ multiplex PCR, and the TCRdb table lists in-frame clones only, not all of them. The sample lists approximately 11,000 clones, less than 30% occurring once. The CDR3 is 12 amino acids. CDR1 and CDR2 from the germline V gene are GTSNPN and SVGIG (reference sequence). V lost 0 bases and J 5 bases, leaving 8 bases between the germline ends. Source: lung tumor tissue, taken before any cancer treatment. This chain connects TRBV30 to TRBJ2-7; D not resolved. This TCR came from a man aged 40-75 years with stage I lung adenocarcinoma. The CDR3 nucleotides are TGTGCCTGGAGTGTACTGAGAGACGAGCAGTACTTC. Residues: CAWSVLRDEQYF.